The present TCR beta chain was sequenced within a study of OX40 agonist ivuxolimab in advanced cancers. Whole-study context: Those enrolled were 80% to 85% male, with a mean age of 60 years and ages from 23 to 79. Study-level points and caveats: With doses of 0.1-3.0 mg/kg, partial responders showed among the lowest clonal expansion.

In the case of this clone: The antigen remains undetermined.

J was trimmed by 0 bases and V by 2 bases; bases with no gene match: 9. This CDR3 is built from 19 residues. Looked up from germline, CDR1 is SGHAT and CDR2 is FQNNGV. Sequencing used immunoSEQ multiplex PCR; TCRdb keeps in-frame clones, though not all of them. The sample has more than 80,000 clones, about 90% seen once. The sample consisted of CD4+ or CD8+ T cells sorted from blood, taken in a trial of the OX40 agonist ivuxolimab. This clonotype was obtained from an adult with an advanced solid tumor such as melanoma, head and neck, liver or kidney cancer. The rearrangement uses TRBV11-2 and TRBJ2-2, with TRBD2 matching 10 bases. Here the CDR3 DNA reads TGTGCCAGCAGCTTATTCAGGACTAGCGGCCCGTCGAACACCGGGGAGCTGTTTTTT. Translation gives CASSLFRTSGPSNTGELFF.